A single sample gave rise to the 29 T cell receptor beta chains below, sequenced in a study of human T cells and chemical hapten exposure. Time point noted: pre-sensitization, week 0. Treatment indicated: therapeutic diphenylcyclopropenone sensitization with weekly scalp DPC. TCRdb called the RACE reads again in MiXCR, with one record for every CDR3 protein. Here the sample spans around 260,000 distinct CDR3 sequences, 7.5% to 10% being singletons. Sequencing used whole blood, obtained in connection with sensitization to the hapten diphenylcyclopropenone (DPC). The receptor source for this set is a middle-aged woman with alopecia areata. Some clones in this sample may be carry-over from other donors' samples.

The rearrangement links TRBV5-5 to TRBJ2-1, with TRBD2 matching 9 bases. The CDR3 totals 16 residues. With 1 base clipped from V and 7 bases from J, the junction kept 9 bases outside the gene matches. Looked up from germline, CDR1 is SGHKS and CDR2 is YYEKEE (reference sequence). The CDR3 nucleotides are TGTGCCAGCAGCTTGCTAGCGGGATATGAGGGAAATGAGCAGTTCTTC. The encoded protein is CASSLLAGYEGNEQFF. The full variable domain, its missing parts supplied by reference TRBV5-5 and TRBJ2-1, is DAGVTQSPTHLIKTRGQQVTLRCSPISGHKSVSWYQQVLGQGPQFIFQYYEKEERGRGNFPDRFSARQFPNYSSELNVNALLLGDSALYLCASSLLAGYEGNEQFFGPGTRLTVL.

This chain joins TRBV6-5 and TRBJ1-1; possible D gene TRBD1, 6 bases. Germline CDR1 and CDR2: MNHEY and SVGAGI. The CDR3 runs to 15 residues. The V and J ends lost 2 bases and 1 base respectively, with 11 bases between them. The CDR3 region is CASSYGDRKNTEAFF. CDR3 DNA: TGTGCCAGCAGTTACGGCGACAGGAAGAACACTGAAGCTTTCTTT.

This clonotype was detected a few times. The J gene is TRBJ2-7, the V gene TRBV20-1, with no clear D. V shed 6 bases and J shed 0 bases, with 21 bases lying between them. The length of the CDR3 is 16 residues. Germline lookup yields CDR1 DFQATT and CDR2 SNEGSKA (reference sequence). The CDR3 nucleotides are TGCAGTGCCCCACTTTCCTCGCCTGCGGCCTCCTACGAGCAGTACTTC. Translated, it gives CSAPLSSPAASYEQYF.

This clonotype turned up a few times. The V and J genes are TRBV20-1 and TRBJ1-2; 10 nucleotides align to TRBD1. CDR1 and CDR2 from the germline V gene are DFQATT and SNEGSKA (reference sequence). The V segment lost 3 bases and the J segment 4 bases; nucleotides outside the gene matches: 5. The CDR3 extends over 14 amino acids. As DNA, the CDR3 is TGCAGTGCTAGCAGACAGGGGGCTAGCTATGGCTACACCTTC. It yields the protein CSASRQGASYGYTF.

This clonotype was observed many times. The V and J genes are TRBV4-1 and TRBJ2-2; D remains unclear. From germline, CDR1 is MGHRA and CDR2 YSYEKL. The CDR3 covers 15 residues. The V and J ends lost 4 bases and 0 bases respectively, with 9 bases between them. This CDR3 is CASSRPGANTGELFF. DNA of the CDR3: TGCGCCAGCAGCCGCCCAGGCGCGAACACCGGGGAGCTGTTTTTT.

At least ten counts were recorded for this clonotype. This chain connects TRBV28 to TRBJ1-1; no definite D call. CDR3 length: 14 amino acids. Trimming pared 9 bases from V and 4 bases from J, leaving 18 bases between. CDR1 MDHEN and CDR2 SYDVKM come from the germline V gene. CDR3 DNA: TGTGCCAGTAGAGCGGGCGATCTTTTCACTGAAGCTTTCTTT. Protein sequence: CASRAGDLFTEAFF.

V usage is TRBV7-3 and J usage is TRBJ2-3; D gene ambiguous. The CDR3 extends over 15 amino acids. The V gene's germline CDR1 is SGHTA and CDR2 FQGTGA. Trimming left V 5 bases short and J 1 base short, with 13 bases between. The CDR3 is CASSPKALGTDTQYF. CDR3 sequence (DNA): TGTGCCAGCAGCCCCAAGGCACTCGGCACAGATACGCAGTATTTT.

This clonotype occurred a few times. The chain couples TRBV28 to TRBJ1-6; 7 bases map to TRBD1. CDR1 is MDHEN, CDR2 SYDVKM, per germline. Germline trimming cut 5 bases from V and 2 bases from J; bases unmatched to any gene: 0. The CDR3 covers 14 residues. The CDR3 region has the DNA TGTGCCAGCAGTGACAGGGCCTATAATTCACCCCTCCACTTT. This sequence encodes CASSDRAYNSPLHF.

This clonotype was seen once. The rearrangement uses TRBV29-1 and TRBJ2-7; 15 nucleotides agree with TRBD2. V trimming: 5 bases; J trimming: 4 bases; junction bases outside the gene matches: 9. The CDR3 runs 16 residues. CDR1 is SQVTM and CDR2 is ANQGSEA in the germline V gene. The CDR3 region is CSVLGTSGRSTYEQYF. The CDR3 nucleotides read TGCAGCGTTCTCGGGACTAGCGGGAGGTCGACTTACGAGCAGTACTTC.

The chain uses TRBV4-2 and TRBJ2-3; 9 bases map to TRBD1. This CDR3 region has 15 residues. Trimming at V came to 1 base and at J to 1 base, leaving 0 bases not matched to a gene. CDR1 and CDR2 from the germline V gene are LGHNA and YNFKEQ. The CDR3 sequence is CASSQGQGGTDTQYF. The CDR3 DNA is TGTGCCAGCAGCCAAGGACAGGGGGGCACAGATACGCAGTATTTT.

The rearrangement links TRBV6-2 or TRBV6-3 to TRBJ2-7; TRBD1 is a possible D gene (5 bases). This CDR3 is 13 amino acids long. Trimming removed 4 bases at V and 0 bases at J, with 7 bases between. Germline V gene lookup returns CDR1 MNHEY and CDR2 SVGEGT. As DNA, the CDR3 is TGTGCCAGCAGTTGGGGCGGCTCCTACGAGCAGTACTTC. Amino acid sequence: CASSWGGSYEQYF.

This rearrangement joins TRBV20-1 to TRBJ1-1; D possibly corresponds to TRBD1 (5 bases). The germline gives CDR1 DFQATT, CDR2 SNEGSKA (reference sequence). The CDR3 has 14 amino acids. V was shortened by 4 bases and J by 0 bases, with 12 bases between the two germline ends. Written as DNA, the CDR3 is TGCAGTGCTACCCCAGGGTCAATGAACACTGAAGCTTTCTTT. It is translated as CSATPGSMNTEAFF.

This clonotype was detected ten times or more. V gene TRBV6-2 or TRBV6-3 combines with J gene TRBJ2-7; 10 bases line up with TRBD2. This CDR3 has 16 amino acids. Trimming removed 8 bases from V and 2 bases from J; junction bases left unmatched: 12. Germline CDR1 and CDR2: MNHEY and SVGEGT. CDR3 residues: CASYWASGRPPYEQYF. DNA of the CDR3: TGTGCCAGCTACTGGGCTAGCGGGAGACCCCCCTACGAGCAGTACTTC.

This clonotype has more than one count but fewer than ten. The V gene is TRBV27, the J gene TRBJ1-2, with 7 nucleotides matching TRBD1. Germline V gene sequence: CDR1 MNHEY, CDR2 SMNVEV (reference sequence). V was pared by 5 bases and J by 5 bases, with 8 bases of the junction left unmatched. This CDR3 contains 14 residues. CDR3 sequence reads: CASSRTGTAYGYTF. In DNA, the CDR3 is TGTGCCAGCAGTCGGACCGGGACAGCTTATGGCTACACCTTC.

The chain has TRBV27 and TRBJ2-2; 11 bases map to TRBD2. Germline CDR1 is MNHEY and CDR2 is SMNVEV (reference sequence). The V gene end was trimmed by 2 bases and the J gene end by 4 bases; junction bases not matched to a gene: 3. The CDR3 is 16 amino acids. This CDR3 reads CASSLIAGGPTGELFF. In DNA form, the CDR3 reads TGTGCCAGCAGTTTAATAGCGGGAGGGCCCACCGGGGAGCTGTTTTTT.

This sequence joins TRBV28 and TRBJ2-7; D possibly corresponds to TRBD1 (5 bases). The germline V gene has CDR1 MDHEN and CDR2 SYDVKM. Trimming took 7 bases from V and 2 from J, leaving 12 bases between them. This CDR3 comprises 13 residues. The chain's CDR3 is CASTRGLTYEQYF. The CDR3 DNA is TGTGCCAGCACAAGGGGCCTAACCTACGAGCAGTACTTC.

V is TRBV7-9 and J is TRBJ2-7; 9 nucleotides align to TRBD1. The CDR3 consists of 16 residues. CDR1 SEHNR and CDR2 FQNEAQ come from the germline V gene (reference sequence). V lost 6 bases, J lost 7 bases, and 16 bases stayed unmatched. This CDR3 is CASSYLTGTGPPEQYF. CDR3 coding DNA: TGTGCCAGCAGTTATCTTACCGGGACAGGGCCACCTGAGCAGTACTTC.

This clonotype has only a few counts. CDR3 region: CASSLGSELDTGELFF. DNA for the CDR3: TGCGCCAGCAGTCTTGGTTCGGAACTGGATACCGGGGAGCTGTTTTTT. J is TRBJ2-2 and V is TRBV23-1; D is uncertain. TRBV23-1 is filed as an ORF, its function uncertain. V was pared by 4 bases and J by 5 bases, with 17 bases between. CDR3 length: 16 residues.

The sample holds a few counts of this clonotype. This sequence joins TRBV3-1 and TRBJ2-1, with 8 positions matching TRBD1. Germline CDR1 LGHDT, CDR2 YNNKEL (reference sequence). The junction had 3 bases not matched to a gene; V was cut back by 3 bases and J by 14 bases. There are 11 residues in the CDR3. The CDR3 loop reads CASSHGTGEFF. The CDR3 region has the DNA TGTGCCAGCAGCCACGGGACAGGCGAGTTCTTC.

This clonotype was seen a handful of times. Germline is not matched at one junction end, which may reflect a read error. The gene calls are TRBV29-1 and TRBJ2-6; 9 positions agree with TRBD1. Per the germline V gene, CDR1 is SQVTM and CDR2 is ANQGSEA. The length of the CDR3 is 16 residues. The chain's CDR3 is CSVQDRGLQGANVLTF. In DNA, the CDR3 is TGCAGCGTTCAAGACAGGGGGTTGCAAGGGGCCAACGTCCTGACTTTC.

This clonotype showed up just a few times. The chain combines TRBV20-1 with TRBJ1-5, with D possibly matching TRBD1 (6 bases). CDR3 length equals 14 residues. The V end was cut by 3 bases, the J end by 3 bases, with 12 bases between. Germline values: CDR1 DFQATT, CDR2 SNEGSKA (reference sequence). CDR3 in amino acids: CSASEQGINQPQHF. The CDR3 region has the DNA TGCAGTGCTAGTGAACAGGGTATCAATCAGCCCCAGCATTTT.

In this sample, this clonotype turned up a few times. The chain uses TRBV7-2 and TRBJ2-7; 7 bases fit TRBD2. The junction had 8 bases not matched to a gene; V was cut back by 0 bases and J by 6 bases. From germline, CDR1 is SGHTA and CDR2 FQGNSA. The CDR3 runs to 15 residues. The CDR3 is CASSLAASGGSEQYF. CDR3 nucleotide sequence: TGTGCCAGCAGCTTAGCGGCTAGCGGAGGCAGCGAGCAGTACTTC.

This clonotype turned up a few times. As DNA, the CDR3 is TGTGCCAGCAGTGTCCTACTTTCCAAGACCCAGTACTTC. Translation gives CASSVLLSKTQYF. The chain couples TRBV27 to TRBJ2-5; D not certain. CDR3 length equals 13 residues. The V gene lost 5 bases and the J gene lost 6 bases, with 13 bases spanning the gap. In germline, CDR1 is MNHEY, CDR2 SMNVEV (reference sequence).

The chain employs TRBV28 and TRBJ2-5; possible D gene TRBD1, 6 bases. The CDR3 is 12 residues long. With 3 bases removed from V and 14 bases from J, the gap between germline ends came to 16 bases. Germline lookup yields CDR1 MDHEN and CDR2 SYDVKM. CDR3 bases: TGTGCCAGCAGTTTCTCAACAGGGATGGTTTACTTC. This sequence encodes CASSFSTGMVYF. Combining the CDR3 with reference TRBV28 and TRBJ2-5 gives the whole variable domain DVKVTQSSRYLVKRTGEKVFLECVQDMDHENMFWYRQDPGLGLRLIYFSYDVKMKEKGDIPEGYSVSREKKERFSLILESASTNQTSMYLCASSFSTGMVYFGPGTRLLVL.

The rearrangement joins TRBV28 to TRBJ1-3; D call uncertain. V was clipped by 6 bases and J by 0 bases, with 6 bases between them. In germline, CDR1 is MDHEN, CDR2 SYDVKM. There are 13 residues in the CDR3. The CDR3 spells CASRRSSGNTIYF. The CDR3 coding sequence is TGTGCCAGCAGGAGGAGCTCTGGAAACACCATATATTTT.

CDR3 protein: CASSPLSLGGPYEQYF. The CDR3 region has the DNA TGTGCCAGCAGTCCACTATCCCTAGGCGGCCCCTACGAGCAGTACTTC. The chain recombines TRBV27 with TRBJ2-7, with unresolved D. The CDR3 covers 16 residues. Germline CDR1 reads MNHEY; CDR2 reads SMNVEV (reference sequence). V was cut by 5 bases and J by 2 bases, with 19 bases left in between.

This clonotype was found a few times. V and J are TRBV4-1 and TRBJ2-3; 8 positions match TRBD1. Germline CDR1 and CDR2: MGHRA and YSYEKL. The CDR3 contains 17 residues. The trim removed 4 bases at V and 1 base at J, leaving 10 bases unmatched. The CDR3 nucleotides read TGCGCCAGCAGCCCGGGACAGGCTGACAGAGGCACAGATACGCAGTATTTT. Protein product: CASSPGQADRGTDTQYF.

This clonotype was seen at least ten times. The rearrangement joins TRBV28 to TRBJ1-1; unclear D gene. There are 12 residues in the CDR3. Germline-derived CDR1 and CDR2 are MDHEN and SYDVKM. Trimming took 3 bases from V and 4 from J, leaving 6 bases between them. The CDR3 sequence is CASSLAVTEAFF. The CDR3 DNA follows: TGTGCCAGCAGTTTGGCGGTCACTGAAGCTTTCTTT.

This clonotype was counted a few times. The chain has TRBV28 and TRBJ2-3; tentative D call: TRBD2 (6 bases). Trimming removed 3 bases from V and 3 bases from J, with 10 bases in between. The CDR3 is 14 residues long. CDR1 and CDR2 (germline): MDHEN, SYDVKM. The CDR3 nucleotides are TGTGCCAGCAGTTTGGCGGCGGGAACAGATACGCAGTATTTT. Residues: CASSLAAGTDTQYF.